This T cell receptor beta chain was identified in a study of shared clonotypes between healthy human individuals. General study findings and limits: Relative to memory subsets, naive subsets generally showed larger estimated richness. Sequencing depth was expected to influence donor clonotype sharing.

V was pared by 0 bases and J by 6 bases, with 10 bases between. Germline values: CDR1 LNHNV, CDR2 YYDKDF (reference sequence). The CDR3 extends over 14 amino acids. As regards this clone: The target antigen is unknown.

Sequenced by immunoSEQ multiplex PCR; TCRdb stores in-frame clones only, minus some. This table holds 1 million to 1.3 million clones, around 78% found once. The sequenced material came from memory CD4+ T cells from PBMCs. The subset here: CD45RA-negative fraction. The receptor's source is a man aged 18 to 35 in good health. Some clones in this sample may be carry-over from other donors' samples. The chain is built from TRBV15 and TRBJ2-3; D is unresolved. The chain's CDR3 is CATSRDRPQDTQYF. The CDR3 coding sequence is TGTGCCACCAGCAGAGATCGGCCCCAGGATACGCAGTATTTT.